Below, 11 T cell receptor beta chains from the same sample are listed, as sequenced in a study of CD8+ T cells in alopecia areata. RNA was isolated and reverse transcribed to cDNA, the sequencing template. Using immunoSEQ multiplex PCR, the repertoire was profiled, and TCRdb retains in-frame clones only, with some absent. Of fewer than 200,000 clones listed, roughly 60% were seen once; the top ten hold around 14%. Indicated treatment: oral pan-JAK inhibitor, 5-10 mg twice daily. The sequencing here drew on CD4+ T cells sorted from blood, taken at week 24, from a patient treated with tofacitinib. Every receptor here comes from a human donor with alopecia areata.

V and J are TRBV7-2 and TRBJ1-2, with D possibly being TRBD1 (6 bases). The CDR3 spans 14 residues. Germline loops: CDR1 SGHTA, CDR2 FQGNSA. V was pared by 0 bases and J by 5 bases, with 10 bases between. DNA of the CDR3: TGTGCCAGCAGCTTAGCAGGCAGGGGTTATGGCTACACCTTC. Protein: CASSLAGRGYGYTF.

The chain has TRBV25-1 and TRBJ2-5; 8 bases fit TRBD2. The CDR3 is made up of 15 amino acids. V lost 5 bases, J lost 2 bases, and 7 bases stayed unmatched. Germline V gives CDR1 MGHDK, CDR2 SYGVNS. In nucleotides, the CDR3 is TGTGCCAGCAGTTCACCGGGACTAGGGCAAGAGACCCAGTACTTC. It encodes CASSSPGLGQETQYF.

The chain has TRBV11-3 and TRBJ2-1; D perhaps matches TRBD2 (6 bases). Germline CDR1 and CDR2: SGHNT and YENEEA. Between the trimmed V and J ends, which lost 8 bases and 0 bases, there was a span of 14 bases. The CDR3 extends over 15 amino acids. The CDR3 bases are TGTGCCAGCGACAGCGGGTTAAGCTCCTACAATGAGCAGTTCTTC. Its translation is CASDSGLSSYNEQFF.

To note about this clone: Within the sample, other DNA sequences also encode this same CDR3. The J gene is TRBJ2-7, the V gene TRBV29-1, with TRBD1 matching over 9 bases. Unmatched junction bases numbered 3, after V lost 3 bases and J lost 3 bases. CDR1 SQVTM and CDR2 ANQGSEA come from the germline V gene. The CDR3 has 13 residues. The CDR3 loop is CSVEGQGNYEQYF. The CDR3, as DNA: TGCAGCGTTGAGGGACAGGGTAACTACGAGCAGTACTTC.

The chain couples TRBV11-2 to TRBJ2-3, with TRBD2 as a possible D gene (5 bases). From germline, CDR1 is SGHAT and CDR2 FQNNGV. The ends were cut back, 0 bases at V and 10 bases at J, with 8 bases in the middle. The CDR3 runs to 12 residues. CDR3: CASSLDTRAQYF. CDR3 sequence (DNA): TGTGCCAGCAGCTTAGATACTAGAGCGCAGTATTTT.

The CDR3 nucleotides read TGCGCCAGCAGTCCCCGGGACGGGGGGCAGTACTTC. It is translated as CASSPRDGGQYF. This chain connects TRBV4-1 to TRBJ2-7, with D possibly TRBD2 on 6 matching bases. This CDR3 has 12 amino acids. Trimming removed 6 bases at V and 9 bases at J, with 15 bases between. Looked up from germline, CDR1 is MGHRA and CDR2 is YSYEKL.

This sequence joins TRBV7-9 and TRBJ1-1; TRBD1 matches at 9 bases. The CDR3 length is 16 residues. Germline V gives CDR1 SEHNR, CDR2 FQNEAQ (reference sequence). J lost 1 base, V lost 5 bases, and 8 bases had no gene match. For the CDR3, the DNA is TGTGCCAGCAGCCTTACAGGGGGCGCGCAGAACACTGAAGCTTTCTTT. This gives the protein CASSLTGGAQNTEAFF. Based on the CDR3 plus reference TRBV7-9 and TRBJ1-1, the full variable domain is DTGVSQNPRHKITKRGQNVTFRCDPISEHNRLYWYRQTLGQGPEFLTYFQNEAQLEKSRLLSDRFSAERPKGSFSTLEIQRTEQGDSAMYLCASSLTGGAQNTEAFFGQGTRLTVV.

This clone has just one count. This chain connects TRBV5-1 to TRBJ2-5; TRBD2 aligns across 15 bases. This CDR3 spans 17 amino acids. Per the germline V gene, CDR1 is SGHRS and CDR2 is YFSETQ. J gave up 4 bases and V 4 bases, and 8 bases lay outside the gene matches. Here the CDR3 reads CASSGGLAGGPGETQYF. The CDR3 region has the DNA TGCGCCAGCAGCGGAGGACTAGCGGGGGGGCCGGGAGAGACCCAGTACTTC. Full variable domain (missing parts from reference TRBV5-1 and TRBJ2-5): KAGVTQTPRYLIKTRGQQVTLSCSPISGHRSVSWYQQTPGQGLQFLFEYFSETQRNKGNFPGRFSGRQFSNSRSEMNVSTLELGDSALYLCASSGGLAGGPGETQYFGPGTRLLVL.

This clone was seen a few times. V is TRBV5-6 and J is TRBJ1-2, with 11 positions matching TRBD1. Germline CDR1 is SGHDT and CDR2 is YYEEEE. Trimming removed 4 bases from V and 10 bases from J; junction bases left unmatched: 3. CDR3 length: 12 amino acids. Here the CDR3 reads CASSPDRGLYTF. CDR3 nucleotides: TGTGCCAGCAGCCCGGACAGGGGGCTCTACACCTTC.

The sample holds a few counts of this clone. V usage is TRBV6-5 and J usage is TRBJ1-5; D call uncertain. Per germline, CDR1 MNHEY and CDR2 SVGAGI. This CDR3 has 14 residues. Trimming took 5 bases from V and 2 from J, leaving 10 bases between them. In DNA form, the CDR3 reads TGTGCCAGCAGTGGCCAGTATGGCAATCAGCCCCAGCATTTT. Its protein is CASSGQYGNQPQHF.

Note on this clone: The junction departs from germline at one end; a sequencing error may be responsible. This chain links TRBV29-1 with TRBJ2-5, with D possibly TRBD1 on 6 matching bases. Germline V gene lookup returns CDR1 SQVTM and CDR2 ANQGSEA. The CDR3 runs 13 residues. Here the CDR3 reads CNVDRLGQETQYF. The CDR3 bases are TGCAACGTTGACAGGTTGGGCCAAGAGACCCAGTACTTC. Complete variable domain (other parts from reference TRBV29-1 and TRBJ2-5): SAVISQKPSRDICQRGTSLTIQCQVDSQVTMMFWYRQQPGQSLTLIATANQGSEATYESGFVIDKFPISRPNLTFSTLTVSNMSPEDSSIYLCNVDRLGQETQYFGPGTRLLVL.